This paragraph reports one T cell receptor beta chain. The data originate from a study of T cell responses to AZD1222 COVID-19 vaccine. CDR3 length: 15 amino acids. J was trimmed by 0 bases and V by 6 bases; bases with no gene match: 4. CDR1 and CDR2 from the germline V gene are MNHEY and SVGAGI. The protocol was immunoSEQ multiplex PCR, while the TCRdb copy is restricted to in-frame clones and leaves out a portion. In the table there are over 150,000 clones, 90% of which are singletons. The gene calls are TRBV6-5 and TRBJ1-5; the match to TRBD1 covers 8 bases. The receptor was derived from an adult in good health. Source: peripheral blood, taken on day 0 of AZD1222 vaccination. The CDR3 sequence: CASSPGTGSNQPQHF. CDR3 DNA sequence: TGTGCCAGCAGCCCCGGGACAGGTAGCAATCAGCCCCAGCATTTT.